This passage covers 8 T cell receptor beta chains from one sample sequenced in a study of beta chain features in type 1 diabetes (dated by TCRdb to 2016 to 2019). The paper as a whole reports these results and caveats: Type 1 diabetes patients showed a moderate but significant shortening of TCRB CDR3 length in all four CD4+ subsets.

The antigens of these receptors remain unknown. The library was built by means of the immunoSEQ multiplex PCR assay. The entire amount of isolated RNA was reverse transcribed using the High Capacity cDNA Reverse Transcription Kit, so the sequenced TCRB transcripts were expressed ones. TCRdb provides this immuneACCESS table in a form limited to in-frame rearrangements. Some clones are lacking; in checked studies, under half of them reflect an unresolved V gene, and why the rest are absent is not known. The sample records some 130,000 clones, roughly 10% of which are singletons. The top ten clones comprise 0.75% of the sample. The sequenced sample consisted of central memory CD4+ T cells from blood. The source of these receptors is a man aged 25 to 45 with type 1 diabetes.

There are a few counts of this clone. CDR3 in DNA: TGTGCCAGCAGCCTAGGGGGACTAGCGGGGGGCCAAGAGACCCAGTACTTC. This sequence encodes CASSLGGLAGGQETQYF. This chain links TRBV28 with TRBJ2-5; 15 bases match TRBD2. The CDR3 length is 17 residues. Trimming cost V 6 bases and J 1 base; bases outside gene matches: 6. Germline V gene data show CDR1 as MDHEN and CDR2 as SYDVKM.

The chain couples TRBV5-4 to TRBJ1-2; D gene unclear. This CDR3 is 11 amino acids long. V lost 3 bases and J 3 bases, leaving 3 bases between the germline ends. Looked up from germline, CDR1 is SGHNT and CDR2 is YYREEE (reference sequence). In DNA, the CDR3 is TGTGCCAGCAGCTCTTACTATGGCTACACCTTC. Translated: CASSSYYGYTF. The whole variable domain, filled in from reference TRBV5-4 and TRBJ1-2, reads ETGVTQSPTHLIKTRGQQVTLRCSSQSGHNTVSWYQQALGQGPQFIFQYYREEENGRGNFPPRFSGLQFPNYSSELNVNALELDDSALYLCASSSYYGYTFGSGTRLTVV.

This clone has a handful of counts. The V call is TRBV29-1, the J call TRBJ2-5; TRBD2 matches at 12 bases. V dropped 7 bases and J dropped 1; count of bases not matched to a gene: 10. The CDR3 extends over 16 amino acids. In germline, CDR1 is SQVTM, CDR2 ANQGSEA. The CDR3 DNA reads as TGCAGCGACGCGGGATGGGGACTAGCGGGCCAAGAGACCCAGTACTTC. Amino acid sequence: CSDAGWGLAGQETQYF. The full variable domain, rest sourced from reference TRBV29-1 and TRBJ2-5, is SAVISQKPSRDICQRGTSLTIQCQVDSQVTMMFWYRQQPGQSLTLIATANQGSEATYESGFVIDKFPISRPNLTFSTLTVSNMSPEDSSIYLCSDAGWGLAGQETQYFGPGTRLLVL.

This rearrangement joins TRBV7-9 to TRBJ2-1, with TRBD1 identical over 7 bases. V lost 10 bases to trimming and J lost 0 bases; unmatched junction nucleotides: 3. The length of the CDR3 is 13 residues. Germline V gene sequence: CDR1 SEHNR, CDR2 FQNEAQ (reference sequence). DNA of the CDR3: TGTGCCATAAGGACAGGCTCCTACAATGAGCAGTTCTTC. It codes for CAIRTGSYNEQFF.

Worth noting for this clone: Other nucleotide sequences from this sample produce the same CDR3. The V call is TRBV18, the J call TRBJ1-1; no firm D call. This CDR3 has 13 amino acids. The germline CDR1 and CDR2 sequences are KGHSH and LQKENI. Trimming pared 5 bases from V and 1 base from J, leaving 8 bases between. CDR3: CASSVGENTEAFF. The DNA of the CDR3 is TGTGCCAGCTCAGTCGGAGAGAACACTGAAGCTTTCTTT.

A few counts support this clone. The rearrangement joins TRBV9 to TRBJ2-3, with D possibly matching TRBD2 (6 bases). Trimming left V 0 bases short and J 2 bases short, with 16 bases between. The CDR3 has 17 amino acids. Germline CDR1 SGDLS, CDR2 YYNGEE. CDR3 sequence (DNA): TGTGCCAGCAGCGTAGCTGGGACTGCAAAAAACACAGATACGCAGTATTTT. Amino acids: CASSVAGTAKNTDTQYF.

The CDR3 region has the DNA TGTGCCAGCAGCTTTAGTACAGATACGCAGTATTTT. Protein: CASSFSTDTQYF. The chain couples TRBV5-4 to TRBJ2-3; D unclear. The V end was cut by 2 bases, the J end by 3 bases, with 4 bases between. The germline V gene encodes CDR1 SGHNT and CDR2 YYREEE (reference sequence). The CDR3 totals 12 residues.

The CDR3 DNA reads as TGTGCCAGCAGCTTGGCCCCGGGTAGAGAAGCTTTCTTT. This codes for CASSLAPGREAFF. The rearrangement links TRBV7-9 to TRBJ1-1; D gene uncertain. The CDR3 has 13 amino acids. Trimming shortened V by 3 bases and J by 8 bases, and 13 bases separated the two germline ends. In germline, CDR1 is SEHNR, CDR2 FQNEAQ (reference sequence).